Following are 7 T cell receptor beta chains from one sample sequenced in a study of cytomegalovirus exposure and HLA in healthy donors. The data were produced by immunoSEQ multiplex PCR, yet TCRdb's version contains in-frame clones alone and is incomplete. This table has fewer than 400,000 clones, around 86% appearing once. Sequencing was done on a sample of PBMCs. The source of these receptors is a woman aged 18-29 years in good health and CMV-seronegative.

This chain connects TRBV9 to TRBJ2-3; D is unresolved. V was pared by 0 bases and J by 5 bases, with 7 bases between. Germline V CDR1 and CDR2: SGDLS, YYNGEE. The CDR3 totals 13 residues. The CDR3 protein is CASSVASRDTQYF. In nucleotides, the CDR3 is TGTGCCAGCAGCGTAGCAAGTAGAGATACGCAGTATTTT.

V gene TRBV7-2 combines with J gene TRBJ2-3, with TRBD2 matching over 13 bases. V was pared by 5 bases and J by 4 bases, with 9 bases of the junction left unmatched. This CDR3 is 17 amino acids long. Germline CDR1 is SGHTA and CDR2 is FQGNSA. CDR3 nucleotide sequence: TGTGCCAGCAGCCCCCGGACTAGCGGGAGTTTCGCAGATACGCAGTATTTT. Encoded protein: CASSPRTSGSFADTQYF.

V gene TRBV6-5 combines with J gene TRBJ2-7; tentatively, D is TRBD1 (6 bases). The CDR3 extends over 13 amino acids. CDR1 and CDR2 (germline): MNHEY, SVGAGI. V lost 6 bases and J 3 bases, leaving 12 bases between the germline ends. The CDR3, as DNA: TGTGCCAGCAGACGCCCAGGGGTCTACGAGCAGTACTTC. Translation: CASRRPGVYEQYF.

The V call is TRBV4-2, the J call TRBJ2-7, with D perhaps TRBD1 (5 bases). The CDR3 is 16 amino acids. Looked up from germline, CDR1 is LGHNA and CDR2 is YNFKEQ. V lost 0 bases, J lost 4 bases, and 16 bases lay in between. The CDR3 DNA reads TGTGCCAGCAGCCAAGATGTTTTCGGTCAGGGTTACGAGCAGTACTTC. Protein product: CASSQDVFGQGYEQYF.

This chain uses TRBV7-2 with TRBJ2-5; D not resolved. Trimming removed 3 bases from V and 5 bases from J, with 10 bases in between. The CDR3 length is 13 residues. The V gene's germline CDR1 is SGHTA and CDR2 FQGNSA. The CDR3 sequence is CASSLKLRETQYF. The CDR3 bases are TGTGCCAGCAGCTTGAAACTTCGGGAGACCCAGTACTTC. Using reference TRBV7-2 and TRBJ2-5 for the parts outside the CDR3, the full variable domain is GAGVSQSPSNKVTEKGKDVELRCDPISGHTALYWYRQSLGQGLEFLIYFQGNSAPDKSGLPSDRFSAERTGGSVSTLTIQRTQQEDSAVYLCASSLKLRETQYFGPGTRLLVL.

This chain connects TRBV2 to TRBJ1-2; TRBD1 is a possible D gene (5 bases). Germline values: CDR1 SNHLY, CDR2 FYNNEI. The CDR3 totals 17 residues. V gave up 4 bases and J gave up 3 bases, with 21 bases separating them. The CDR3 is CASSVEGRVTVHYGYTF. CDR3 bases: TGTGCCAGCAGTGTGGAAGGGAGGGTGACAGTTCACTATGGCTACACCTTC.

The genes are TRBV2 and TRBJ2-2; D perhaps matches TRBD1 (6 bases). Trimming took 7 bases from V and 3 from J, leaving 15 bases between them. The CDR3 has 15 amino acids. The germline V gene has CDR1 SNHLY and CDR2 FYNNEI. The CDR3 DNA sequence: TGTGCCAGCATCCCCGGGACATCTTACACCGGGGAGCTGTTTTTT. The encoded protein is CASIPGTSYTGELFF. The entire variable domain, with the rest obtained from reference TRBV2 and TRBJ2-2, is as follows: EPEVTQTPSHQVTQMGQEVILRCVPISNHLYFYWYRQILGQKVEFLVSFYNNEISEKSEIFDDQFSVERPDGSNFTLKIRSTKLEDSAMYFCASIPGTSYTGELFFGEGSRLTVL.